These T cell receptor beta chains were read from a single sample in a study of T cells in localized non-small cell lung cancer. Generated by immunoSEQ multiplex PCR, the TCRdb table keeps only in-frame clones and is missing some. The table includes 30,000 to 40,000 clones, around 86% detected once. The sequencing used peripheral blood mononuclear cells, collected before any cancer treatment. The source is a male donor at least 60 years old with stage II lung adenocarcinoma. Both conserved end residues are part of each CDR3. Each record gives: J gene, CDR3 length, D gene, V gene, clone size, CDR3 protein, CDR3 DNA. A D gene is named only where the DNA matches it firmly. Clone size, where shown, is once, few, many, or a class for clones that have expanded.

>TRBJ1-1|15|-|TRBV6-5|-
CASSYSGATNTEAFF
TGTGCCAGCAGTTACTCAGGGGCGACGAACACTGAAGCTTTCTTT
>TRBJ2-7|14|-|TRBV4-1|-
CASSQEEGLYEQYF
TGCGCCAGCAGCCAAGAAGAGGGCCTCTACGAGCAGTACTTC
>TRBJ2-1|15|-|TRBV5-1|-
CASSLSGQSYNEQFF
TGCGCCAGCAGCTTGTCAGGGCAGTCCTACAATGAGCAGTTCTTC
>TRBJ1-5|13|-|TRBV6-5|-
CASRENRVEPQHF
TGTGCCAGCAGGGAAAACCGGGTGGAGCCCCAGCATTTT
>TRBJ1-2|14|-|TRBV25-1|-
CASSTFGGNYGYTF
TGTGCCAGCAGTACCTTTGGGGGTAACTATGGCTACACCTTC
>TRBJ2-2|15|TRBD2|TRBV2|-
CASSRASGNTGELFF
TGTGCCAGCAGTAGGGCTAGCGGGAACACCGGGGAGCTGTTTTTT
>TRBJ1-1|12|-|TRBV30|-
CAWTGQNTEAFF
TGTGCCTGGACGGGACAGAACACTGAAGCTTTCTTT
>TRBJ1-1|16|-|TRBV5-1|-
CASSLAGGFGNTEAFF
TGCGCCAGCAGCTTGGCCGGGGGGTTCGGGAACACTGAAGCTTTCTTT
>TRBJ1-3|17|-|TRBV19|once
CASSILSSLLSGNTIYF
TGTGCCAGTAGTATTTTGAGCAGTCTGCTCTCTGGAAACACCATATATTTT
>TRBJ1-2|15|-|TRBV6-5|once
CASRVQAYTNYGYTF
TGTGCCAGCAGAGTACAGGCTTACACCAACTATGGCTACACCTTC
>TRBJ1-1|14|-|TRBV6-1|-
CASRDINRDTEAFF
TGTGCCAGCAGGGACATTAACAGGGACACTGAAGCTTTCTTT
>TRBJ1-1|15|TRBD1|TRBV5-1|-
CASRRGTGGNTEAFF
TGCGCCAGCAGACGCGGGACAGGGGGGAACACTGAAGCTTTCTTT
>TRBJ2-5|14|-|TRBV9|-
CASSVHTLGETQYF
TGTGCCAGCAGCGTACACACACTGGGGGAGACCCAGTACTTC
>TRBJ2-7|12|TRBD1|TRBV25-1|-
CACGTGNYEQYF
TGTGCCTGCGGGACAGGGAACTACGAGCAGTACTTC
>TRBJ1-5|14|-|TRBV2|-
CASSQSGINQPQHF
TGTGCCAGCAGTCAATCGGGGATCAATCAGCCCCAGCATTTT
>TRBJ1-3|16|-|TRBV6-5|-
CASSSSGRRAGNTIYF
TGTGCCAGCAGTTCCTCAGGGAGAAGGGCTGGAAACACCATATATTTT
>TRBJ1-3|15|-|TRBV19|-
CASSITRSSGNTIYF
TGTGCCAGTAGTATTACCAGAAGCTCTGGAAACACCATATATTTT
>TRBJ2-2|13|-|TRBV7-2|-
CASSFYRDGELFF
TGTGCCAGCAGCTTCTACAGGGACGGGGAGCTGTTTTTT
>TRBJ2-2|15|TRBD1|TRBV11-2|-
CASSWGQGGTGELFF
TGTGCCAGCAGCTGGGGACAGGGGGGGACCGGGGAGCTGTTTTTT
>TRBJ1-2|15|-|TRBV7-2|once
CASSLGRGVNYGYTF
TGTGCCAGCAGCTTAGGCAGGGGAGTAAACTATGGCTACACCTTC
>TRBJ1-5|14|-|TRBV7-2|-
CASSRGGGNQPQHF
TGTGCCAGCAGCCGGGGCGGTGGCAATCAGCCCCAGCATTTT
>TRBJ1-2|15|TRBD1|TRBV28|once
CASSFSGGGGYGYTF
TGTGCCAGCAGTTTCTCAGGGGGCGGCGGGTATGGCTACACCTTC
>TRBJ1-2|13|TRBD1|TRBV6-6|few
CASSGQGEPRYTF
TGTGCCAGCAGTGGACAGGGTGAGCCTCGCTACACCTTC
>TRBJ1-3|17|-|TRBV27|-
CASSSRSGRNSGNTIYF
TGTGCCAGCAGTTCTCGTTCTGGTCGCAACTCTGGAAACACCATATATTTT